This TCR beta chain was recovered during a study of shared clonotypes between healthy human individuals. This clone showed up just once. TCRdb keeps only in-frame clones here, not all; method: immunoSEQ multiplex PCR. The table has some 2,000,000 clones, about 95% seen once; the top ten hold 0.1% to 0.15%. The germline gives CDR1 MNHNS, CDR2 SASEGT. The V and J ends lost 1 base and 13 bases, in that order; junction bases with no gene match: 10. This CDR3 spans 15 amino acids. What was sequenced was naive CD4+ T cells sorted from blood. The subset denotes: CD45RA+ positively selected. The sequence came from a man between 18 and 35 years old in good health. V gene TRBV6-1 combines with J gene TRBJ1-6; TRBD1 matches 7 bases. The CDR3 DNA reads TGTGCCAGCAGTGAAGATGACAGGGCCTATCCGCCCCTCCACTTT. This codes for CASSEDDRAYPPLHF.